This record covers a single TCR beta chain. No antigen is known for it. CDR3 length: 17 amino acids. Per germline, CDR1 MNHNS and CDR2 SASEGT. The V and J ends lost 4 bases and 7 bases, in that order; junction bases with no gene match: 11. This specimen belongs to a study of OX40 agonist ivuxolimab in advanced cancers. Study context: Administration of intravenous ivuxolimab to patients occurred every 2 weeks at 0.01 to 10 mg/kg. Patients treated during dose escalation were battling hepatocellular carcinoma, melanoma, renal cell or head and neck cancer.

This table comes from immunoSEQ multiplex PCR, and its TCRdb copy is limited to in-frame clones, with some not included. The sample lists about 96,000 clones, approximately 80% occurring once. Overall study findings and caveats: In the 0.1 to 3.0 mg/kg range, CD4+ and CD8+ blood T cells had expanded clonally by week 6. The investigators did not determine what antigen specificity the expanded peripheral T cells had.

The chain uses TRBV6-1 and TRBJ2-1; TRBD2 matches at 12 bases. The receptor comes from an adult with an advanced solid tumor such as melanoma, head and neck, liver or kidney cancer. Source: CD4+ or CD8+ T cells sorted from blood, taken in a trial of the OX40 agonist ivuxolimab. CDR3 bases: TGTGCCAGCAGTGGCCGGACTAGCGGGGAAGGCGGGAATGAGCAGTTCTTC. Amino acid sequence: CASSGRTSGEGGNEQFF.